This T cell receptor beta chain was identified during a study of CXCR3-negative and CXCR3-positive naive CD8 T cells. Points from the study as a whole: Comparison of naive CXCR3-negative and CXCR3-positive cells revealed similar TRBV-TRBJ usage, while memory cells differed. TRB CDR3s of CXCR3-positive naive cells were more hydrophobic than those of CXCR3-negative naive cells.

Libraries of TRB cDNA were made by 5' RACE and carried UMIs. Each CDR3 protein gets one entry in TCRdb, which reprocessed the 5' RACE reads and gives no DNA. The sample holds approximately 130,000 distinct CDR3 sequences. On this clonotype itself: What it binds is unknown.

In triplicate, each CD8+ T cell subset was sorted at 250,000 to 300,000 cells per replicate. Naive cells were sorted as CD45RO-, CCR7+, CD27+ and CD95-. This CDR3 is 15 amino acids long. The V gene is TRBV12-3 or TRBV12-4, the J gene TRBJ1-5; TCRdb lists TRBD1, though no DNA is available to test this call. The TCR originated in a human donor in good health. Some clones in this sample may be carry-over from other donors' samples. The sequencing input was naive CXCR3+ CD8+ T cells from blood. Subset reported: CD45RO-CCR7+CD27+CD95- naive CD8+ T cells expressing CXCR3 (TNR3+). The CDR3 reads CASSFSLDRDQPQHF.